This TCR beta chain was sequenced during a study of T cells in Graves' hyperthyroidism and ophthalmopathy. Authors of the study amplified TCR beta CDR3 regions from RNA transcripts. TCR CDR3 underwent first-round RT-PCR with the HTBI primer set. TCRdb reprocessed the multiplex PCR reads with MiXCR, giving one entry per CDR3 protein. There are roughly 520,000 distinct CDR3 sequences in the sample; around 24% occur only once, and approximately 10% lies in the top ten. J gave up 6 bases and V 4 bases, and 2 bases lay outside the gene matches. Germline lookup yields CDR1 SGHRS and CDR2 YFSETQ. This CDR3 has 13 residues. Not enrolled were patients with uncontrolled infection, other autoimmune disease, pregnancy or lactation. Study outcomes and limitations: Ophthalmopathy and stable hyperthyroidism were told apart by a 13 V-J model.

With regard to this clonotype: Antigen: not known.

This sequence was found in a woman in her twenties or thirties with Graves' ophthalmopathy. The V gene is TRBV5-1, the J gene TRBJ1-1; 11 bases are shared with TRBD1. The sample taken for sequencing was blood. The CDR3: CASSPDRGPEAFF. CDR3 DNA sequence: TGCGCCAGCAGCCCGGACAGGGGGCCTGAAGCTTTCTTT.